Listed below are T cell receptor beta chains from one sample, sequenced in a study of shared clonotypes between healthy human individuals. Here immunoSEQ multiplex PCR was the method, and the copy in TCRdb shows in-frame clones only, minus some. Among over a million clones listed, 95% to 97% were seen once. Source material: naive CD4+ T cells sorted from blood. The source of these receptors is a young man in good health. Both conserved end residues are part of each CDR3. Fields, in order: D gene, V gene, J gene, clone size, CDR3 protein, CDR3 DNA. A D gene is named only where the DNA matches it firmly. The size entry is marked missing in some rows and otherwise reads once, few, many or a size class.

D: .
V: TRBV18
J: TRBJ2-7
size: .
CDR3: CASSSDSGWAYEQYF
DNA: TGTGCCAGCTCATCGGACAGTGGATGGGCCTACGAGCAGTACTTC

D: TRBD1
V: TRBV5-4
J: TRBJ1-1
size: .
CDR3: CASSLGYRTGNLNTEAFF
DNA: TGTGCCAGCAGCTTGGGGTACCGGACAGGAAACCTGAACACTGAAGCTTTCTTT

D: .
V: TRBV9
J: TRBJ2-1
size: .
CDR3: CASSAFLDSSSYNEQFF
DNA: TGTGCCAGCAGCGCTTTCCTGGACAGCAGCTCCTACAATGAGCAGTTCTTC

D: TRBD1
V: TRBV27
J: TRBJ2-7
size: .
CDR3: CASSLPGQGHEQYF
DNA: TGTGCCAGCAGTTTACCGGGACAGGGCCACGAGCAGTACTTC

D: .
V: TRBV14
J: TRBJ2-2
size: once
CDR3: CASSQFLAGELFF
DNA: TGTGCCAGCAGCCAGTTTCTGGCCGGGGAGCTGTTTTTT

D: .
V: TRBV5-4
J: TRBJ1-2
size: .
CDR3: CASSLVEDYTF
DNA: TGTGCCAGCAGCTTGGTGGAAGACTACACCTTC

D: TRBD2
V: TRBV4-1
J: TRBJ2-1
size: .
CDR3: CASSQEGSGLPNNEQFF
DNA: TGCGCCAGCAGCCAAGAAGGCTCGGGACTACCGAACAATGAGCAGTTCTTC

D: .
V: TRBV6-1
J: TRBJ2-7
size: .
CDR3: CASSKTGYYEQYF
DNA: TGTGCCAGCAGCAAAACGGGCTACTACGAGCAGTACTTC

D: .
V: TRBV30
J: TRBJ1-3
size: .
CDR3: CARRATGNTIYF
DNA: TGTGCCCGCCGGGCCACAGGAAACACCATATATTTT

D: .
V: TRBV5-1
J: TRBJ2-1
size: .
CDR3: CASSLDGTRNEQFF
DNA: TGCGCCAGCAGCTTGGATGGTACCCGCAATGAGCAGTTCTTC

D: .
V: TRBV7-2
J: TRBJ2-2
size: .
CDR3: CASSLGGAPWPGELFF
DNA: TGTGCCAGCAGCTTGGGGGGGGCCCCTTGGCCCGGGGAGCTGTTTTTT

D: TRBD2
V: TRBV10-3
J: TRBJ2-1
size: .
CDR3: CAIRDFTGTSGRAYNEQFF
DNA: TGTGCCATCAGGGATTTCACCGGGACTAGCGGGAGAGCCTACAATGAGCAGTTCTTC

D: TRBD2
V: TRBV7-9
J: TRBJ2-3
size: .
CDR3: CAPTSEVTDTQYF
DNA: TGTGCTCCGACTAGCGAAGTCACAGATACGCAGTATTTT

D: .
V: TRBV7-8
J: TRBJ2-1
size: .
CDR3: CASSFHELASGGVSYNEQFF
DNA: TGTGCCAGCAGTTTCCACGAATTAGCCAGCGGAGGGGTCTCGTACAATGAGCAGTTCTTC

D: .
V: TRBV29-1
J: TRBJ1-4
size: .
CDR3: CSVAGTREKLFF
DNA: TGCAGCGTGGCCGGGACACGCGAAAAACTGTTTTTT

D: .
V: TRBV11-2
J: TRBJ2-5
size: few
CDR3: CASSIQETQYF
DNA: TGTGCCAGCAGCATCCAAGAGACCCAGTACTTC

D: .
V: TRBV11-3
J: TRBJ2-2
size: .
CDR3: CASSARGPGFGELFF
DNA: TGTGCCAGCAGCGCCCGGGGACCAGGGTTCGGGGAGCTGTTTTTT